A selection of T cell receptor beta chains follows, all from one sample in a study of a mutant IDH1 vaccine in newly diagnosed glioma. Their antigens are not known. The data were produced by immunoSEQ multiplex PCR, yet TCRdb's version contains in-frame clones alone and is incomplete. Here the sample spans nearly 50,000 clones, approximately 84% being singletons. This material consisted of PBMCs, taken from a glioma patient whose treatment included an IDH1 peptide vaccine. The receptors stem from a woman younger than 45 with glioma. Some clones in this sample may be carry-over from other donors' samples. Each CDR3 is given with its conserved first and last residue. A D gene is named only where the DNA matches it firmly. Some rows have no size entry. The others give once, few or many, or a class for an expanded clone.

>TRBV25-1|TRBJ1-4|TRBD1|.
CASSLDGQVEKLFF
TGTGCCAGCAGTCTCGACGGACAGGTGGAAAAACTGTTTTTT
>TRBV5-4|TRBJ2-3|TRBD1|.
CASSSGGSTLTDTQYF
TGTGCCAGCAGCTCAGGGGGTTCAACTCTCACAGATACGCAGTATTTT
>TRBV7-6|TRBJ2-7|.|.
CASSLGSGTYEQYF
TGTGCCAGCAGCTTAGGTTCGGGTACCTACGAGCAGTACTTC
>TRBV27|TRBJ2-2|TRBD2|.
CASRLALNTGELFF
TGTGCCAGCCGACTAGCTCTAAACACCGGGGAGCTGTTTTTT
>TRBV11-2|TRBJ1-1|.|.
CASSLSLKGPPHIEAFF
TGTGCCAGCAGCTTGAGTCTAAAGGGGCCGCCGCACATAGAAGCTTTCTTT
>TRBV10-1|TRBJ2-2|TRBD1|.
CASGNDRAGGELFF
TGCGCCAGCGGAAATGACAGGGCTGGCGGGGAGCTGTTTTTT
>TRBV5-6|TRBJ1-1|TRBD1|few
CASSLAMGQITEAFF
TGTGCCAGCAGCTTGGCCATGGGACAGATTACTGAAGCTTTCTTT
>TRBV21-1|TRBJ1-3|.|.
CASSTPGQLSNSGNTIYF
TGTGCCAGCAGCACGCCGGGACAGCTCAGTAACTCTGGAAACACCATATATTTT
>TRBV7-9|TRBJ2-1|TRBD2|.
CASSARLAGEDEQFF
TGTGCCAGCAGCGCGCGACTAGCGGGAGAGGATGAGCAGTTCTTC
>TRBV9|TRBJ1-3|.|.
CASSRLGGSGNTIYF
TGTGCCAGCAGCAGGCTTGGGGGATCTGGAAACACCATATATTTT
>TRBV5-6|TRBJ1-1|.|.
CASSLSTPGEAFF
TGTGCCAGCAGCTTGTCCACTCCGGGAGAAGCTTTCTTT
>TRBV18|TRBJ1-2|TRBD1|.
CASSPGSQGNGYTF
TGTGCCAGCTCACCAGGCTCACAGGGGAATGGCTACACCTTC
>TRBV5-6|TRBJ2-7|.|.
CASSLGLPLGEQYF
TGTGCCAGCAGCTTGGGACTACCTCTCGGCGAGCAGTACTTC
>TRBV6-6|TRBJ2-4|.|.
CASSPRDRNIQYF
TGTGCCAGCAGTCCCCGGGACCGAAACATTCAGTACTTC
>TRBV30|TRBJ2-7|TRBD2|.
CAWSSKGLAGAEQYF
TGTGCCTGGAGTAGCAAAGGACTAGCGGGAGCCGAGCAGTACTTC
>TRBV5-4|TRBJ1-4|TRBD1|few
CASSFRGLGEKLFF
TGTGCCAGCAGCTTCAGGGGGCTGGGGGAAAAACTGTTTTTT
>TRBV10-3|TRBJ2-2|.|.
CAISPGEGELFF
TGTGCCATCAGCCCCGGGGAGGGGGAGCTGTTTTTT